What follows are 5 T cell receptor beta chains derived from one specimen sequenced in a study of T cells in localized non-small cell lung cancer. Profiled with immunoSEQ multiplex PCR; TCRdb holds only in-frame clones, not every one. This table holds fewer than 25,000 clones, around nine tenths found once. Sequenced material: peripheral blood, taken before any cancer treatment. The source is a male donor older than 55 with stage I lung adenocarcinoma.

The gene calls are TRBV27 and TRBJ1-2; the match to TRBD1 covers 9 bases. V lost 4 bases to trimming and J lost 7 bases; unmatched junction nucleotides: 7. CDR3 length: 14 residues. CDR1 and CDR2 (germline): MNHEY, SMNVEV (reference sequence). The CDR3 region is CASSSHPTGGGYTF. The CDR3 bases are TGTGCCAGCAGTTCTCATCCGACAGGGGGTGGCTACACCTTC.

The genes are TRBV11-2 and TRBJ1-6; D gene ambiguous. V lost 3 bases to trimming and J lost 1 base, with 4 bases between them. The CDR3 loop spans 14 amino acids. Germline V CDR1 and CDR2: SGHAT, FQNNGV. CDR3 bases: TGTGCCAGCAGCTTTGCTTCCTATAATTCACCCCTCCACTTT. Protein product: CASSFASYNSPLHF.

The V gene is TRBV6-4, the J gene TRBJ1-1, with D unresolved. The CDR3 totals 10 residues. Trimming removed 6 bases from V and 7 bases from J, with 6 bases in between. Germline V gives CDR1 MRHNA, CDR2 SNTAGT. Here the CDR3 DNA reads TGTGCCAGCAGCGAGGGTGAAGCTTTCTTT. Translation gives CASSEGEAFF.

This clone appeared once. The chain uses TRBV18 and TRBJ1-1, with 8 positions matching TRBD1. Germline-derived CDR1 and CDR2 are KGHSH and LQKENI. The CDR3 covers 16 residues. V shed 0 bases and J 2 bases; nucleotides not matched to a gene: 5. CDR3 coding DNA: TGTGCCAGCTCACCACCCATCGGGACAGGAAACACTGAAGCTTTCTTT. Its translation: CASSPPIGTGNTEAFF.

V and J are TRBV18 and TRBJ2-1; D remains unclear. Trimming pared 1 base from V and 5 bases from J, leaving 9 bases between. The CDR3 length is 14 residues. CDR1 KGHSH and CDR2 LQKENI come from the germline V gene. DNA of the CDR3: TGTGCCAGCTCACCACAGGACGGTAACAATGAGCAGTTCTTC. The encoded protein is CASSPQDGNNEQFF.